Below, 24 T cell receptor beta chains from the same sample are listed, as sequenced in a study of T cell responses to AZD1222 COVID-19 vaccine. Libraries were prepared by immunoSEQ multiplex PCR; TCRdb keeps only in-frame clonotypes and omits some of them. This sample has about 59,000 clones, with 75% to 90% found just once. The sequenced sample was peripheral blood, obtained 28 days after the second AZD1222 dose. These receptors all come from an adult who received the AZD1222 COVID-19 vaccine.

V gene TRBV5-1 combines with J gene TRBJ2-3; 12 bases fit TRBD2. Per germline, CDR1 SGHRS and CDR2 YFSETQ. CDR3 length equals 20 residues. V lost 1 base to trimming and J lost 0 bases; unmatched junction nucleotides: 12. The CDR3 region has the DNA TGCGCCAGCAGCTTGATCCCCCCGACTGGGACTAGCGGGAGCACAGATACGCAGTATTTT. Residues: CASSLIPPTGTSGSTDTQYF.

The V gene is TRBV5-1, the J gene TRBJ2-2; D not certain. Trimming pared 1 base from V and 7 bases from J, leaving 8 bases between. The CDR3 runs 13 residues. Germline CDR1 is SGHRS and CDR2 is YFSETQ. This CDR3 is CASSLRLIGELFF. As DNA, the CDR3 is TGCGCCAGCAGCTTGAGGTTAATCGGGGAGCTGTTTTTT. The complete variable domain, with remaining parts taken from reference TRBV5-1 and TRBJ2-2, reads KAGVTQTPRYLIKTRGQQVTLSCSPISGHRSVSWYQQTPGQGLQFLFEYFSETQRNKGNFPGRFSGRQFSNSRSEMNVSTLELGDSALYLCASSLRLIGELFFGEGSRLTVL.

V and J are TRBV19 and TRBJ2-2, with D possibly being TRBD1 (6 bases). V was trimmed by 3 bases and J by 7 bases, leaving 15 bases between them. This CDR3 has 15 amino acids. Germline V gene data show CDR1 as LNHDA and CDR2 as SQIVND (reference sequence). The CDR3 loop reads CASSIPGQGGGELFF. The CDR3 DNA reads TGTGCCAGTAGTATCCCGGGACAAGGAGGCGGGGAGCTGTTTTTT.

This chain uses TRBV23-1 with TRBJ2-1, with 15 bases lining up with TRBD2. TRBV23-1 has ORF status, its function being uncertain. CDR3 size: 21 residues. Trimming at V came to 0 bases and at J to 5 bases, leaving 14 bases not matched to a gene. The CDR3 here is CASSQSVGLAGGPGIHNEQFF. The CDR3 DNA follows: TGCGCCAGCAGTCAATCAGTCGGACTAGCGGGGGGGCCCGGAATCCACAATGAGCAGTTCTTC.

This clone was counted between two and nine times. The chain uses TRBV13 and TRBJ1-2; 9 bases align to TRBD1. Trimming removed 4 bases from V and 6 bases from J; junction bases left unmatched: 3. CDR3 length equals 13 residues. From germline, CDR1 is PRHDT and CDR2 FYEKMQ (reference sequence). The CDR3 DNA reads TGTGCCAGCAGCTCCGACAGGGGGAATGGCTACACCTTC. It codes for CASSSDRGNGYTF.

In this sample, this clone turned up a few times. V and J are TRBV11-2 and TRBJ2-7; D uncertain. Deletions cut 6 bases from V and 5 bases from J, with 14 bases between. The CDR3 contains 13 residues. Germline V gene lookup returns CDR1 SGHAT and CDR2 FQNNGV. CDR3: CASSYRAANEQYF. DNA of the CDR3: TGTGCCAGCAGTTACCGGGCCGCTAACGAGCAGTACTTC.

V usage is TRBV4-1 and J usage is TRBJ2-6; no definite D call. The CDR3 spans 17 residues. Germline loops: CDR1 MGHRA, CDR2 YSYEKL. Deletions cut 3 bases from V and 4 bases from J, with 16 bases between. CDR3 in amino acids: CASSHLSLVTGANVLTF. CDR3 nucleotide sequence: TGCGCCAGCAGCCACCTATCTCTGGTAACGGGGGCCAACGTCCTGACTTTC.

V usage is TRBV18 and J usage is TRBJ1-1, with 7 bases that match TRBD1. Trimming took 6 bases from V and 0 from J; bases not matched to a gene: 4. CDR1 KGHSH and CDR2 LQKENI come from the germline V gene. The CDR3 is 14 residues long. The CDR3 DNA reads TGTGCCAGCTCTGTGACAGGGTTGAACACTGAAGCTTTCTTT. Protein product: CASSVTGLNTEAFF.

The chain links TRBV7-2 to TRBJ1-4; 7 nucleotides align to TRBD1. Looked up from germline, CDR1 is SGHTA and CDR2 is FQGNSA. The CDR3 loop spans 14 amino acids. Unmatched junction bases numbered 2, after V lost 2 bases and J lost 5 bases. As DNA, the CDR3 is TGTGCCAGCAGCTTATCACAGGGGAATGAAAAACTGTTTTTT. Its translation is CASSLSQGNEKLFF.

This clone was observed a few times. This chain links TRBV6-5 with TRBJ1-1; D possibly corresponds to TRBD1 (6 bases). Germline CDR1 and CDR2: MNHEY and SVGAGI. The CDR3 consists of 13 residues. Trimming took off 6 bases at V and 5 bases at J, with 13 bases between the two ends. CDR3 DNA: TGTGCCAGCAGCAGGGGAAGGGGGACTGAAGCTTTCTTT. Protein product: CASSRGRGTEAFF.

The rearrangement joins TRBV6-6 to TRBJ1-2; TRBD1 is a possible D gene (5 bases). Germline V gene lookup returns CDR1 MNHNY and CDR2 SVGAGI (reference sequence). The CDR3 has 14 amino acids. V gave up 2 bases and J gave up 6 bases, with 13 bases separating them. The CDR3 spells CASSYEQGVHGYTF. DNA for the CDR3: TGTGCCAGCAGTTACGAGCAGGGAGTCCATGGCTACACCTTC.

The chain combines TRBV3-1 (or the pseudogene TRBV3-2) with TRBJ2-1; TRBD2 matches 8 bases. Losses at the gene ends were 5 bases for V and 7 bases for J; bases not matched to a gene: 13. The CDR3 runs to 16 residues. Germline V CDR1 and CDR2: LGHDT, YNNKEL (reference sequence). The CDR3 DNA reads as TGTGCCAGCAGCTCCTCAGCGGGAGTCGCGGGGAATGAGCAGTTCTTC. This sequence encodes CASSSSAGVAGNEQFF.

The chain couples TRBV5-4 to TRBJ2-2; possible D gene TRBD1, 6 bases. Trimming left V 4 bases short and J 6 bases short, with 10 bases between. This CDR3 contains 13 residues. CDR1 and CDR2 (germline): SGHNT, YYREEE (reference sequence). The CDR3 loop reads CASSDQGPGELFF. The CDR3 DNA follows: TGTGCCAGCAGCGACCAGGGGCCCGGGGAGCTGTTTTTT.

The chain combines TRBV27 with TRBJ2-1, with 8 bases lining up with TRBD2. Germline values: CDR1 MNHEY, CDR2 SMNVEV (reference sequence). V lost 0 bases and J lost 7; bases outside the gene matches: 14. This CDR3 is built from 18 residues. CDR3 nucleotide sequence: TGTGCCAGCAGTTTATCGAAAACCGAGCGGGAGAGGAGGAATGAGCAGTTCTTC. Its protein product is CASSLSKTERERRNEQFF.

The chain links TRBV7-3 to TRBJ1-6; D remains ambiguous. From germline, CDR1 is SGHTA and CDR2 FQGTGA. Trimming left V 5 bases short and J 7 bases short, with 15 bases between. The CDR3 contains 15 residues. The CDR3 DNA reads TGTGCCAGCAGCCCGGGAAGGCTGGTAAATTCACCCCTCCACTTT. Protein product: CASSPGRLVNSPLHF.

The CDR3 coding sequence is TGTGCCAGCAGCCGGAAACAGGTCAATAGCAATCAGCCCCAGCATTTT. This gives the protein CASSRKQVNSNQPQHF. The chain joins TRBV6-2 or TRBV6-3 to TRBJ1-5; a possible D gene is TRBD1 (5 bases). This CDR3 has 16 residues. CDR1 MNHEY and CDR2 SVGEGT come from the germline V gene. Trimming took 6 bases from V and 0 from J, leaving 15 bases between them.

The chain uses TRBV28 and TRBJ1-1; D call uncertain. Trimming pared 5 bases from V and 0 bases from J, leaving 10 bases between. This CDR3 is built from 14 residues. Looked up from germline, CDR1 is MDHEN and CDR2 is SYDVKM. In DNA form, the CDR3 reads TGTGCCAGCAGTCCCCACCAAATGAACACTGAAGCTTTCTTT. Translated, it gives CASSPHQMNTEAFF.

The gene calls are TRBV7-2 and TRBJ1-2, with D perhaps TRBD1 (6 bases). Trimming took off 5 bases at V and 3 bases at J, with 16 bases between the two ends. Germline V gene data show CDR1 as SGHTA and CDR2 as FQGNSA. The CDR3 is made up of 15 amino acids. The CDR3 protein is CASSGRRGAHYGYTF. CDR3 nucleotides: TGTGCCAGCAGCGGCCGTCGGGGGGCCCACTATGGCTACACCTTC.

This chain connects TRBV10-3 to TRBJ2-7; D is perhaps TRBD1 (6 bases). The length of the CDR3 is 14 residues. The germline V and J ends were trimmed by 7 bases and 0 bases, with 13 bases remaining between them. CDR1 is ENHRY, CDR2 SYGVKD, per germline. The CDR3 coding sequence is TGTGCCATCACCACTTCGACAGGCTCCTACGAGCAGTACTTC. Translating it yields CAITTSTGSYEQYF.

The J gene is TRBJ1-5, the V gene TRBV10-3; D might be TRBD1 (5 bases). Per germline, CDR1 ENHRY and CDR2 SYGVKD. The V end lost 4 bases, the J end lost 5 bases, and 12 bases lay between the germline ends. The CDR3 has 14 residues. CDR3 amino acids: CAISGQPRDQPQHF. DNA of the CDR3: TGTGCCATCAGTGGACAGCCGAGAGATCAGCCCCAGCATTTT.

J is TRBJ2-5 and V is TRBV7-7; TRBD2 matches 15 bases. The germline V gene has CDR1 SSHAT and CDR2 FNYEAQ (reference sequence). This CDR3 has 18 amino acids. The junction had 12 bases not matched to a gene; V was cut back by 7 bases and J by 3 bases. The CDR3 loop is CASTRTSGRVPWEETQYF. The CDR3 nucleotides are TGTGCCAGCACGAGGACTAGCGGGAGGGTCCCCTGGGAAGAGACCCAGTACTTC.

The rearrangement joins TRBV11-2 to TRBJ1-2; no definite D call. The CDR3 sequence is 12 residues long. V lost 3 bases to trimming and J lost 6 bases, with 8 bases between them. CDR1 is SGHAT and CDR2 is FQNNGV in the germline V gene. CDR3 sequence: CASSFHADGYTF. The CDR3, as DNA: TGTGCCAGCAGCTTCCACGCGGATGGCTACACCTTC. Based on the CDR3 plus reference TRBV11-2 and TRBJ1-2, the full variable domain is EAGVAQSPRYKIIEKRQSVAFWCNPISGHATLYWYQQILGQGPKLLIQFQNNGVVDDSQLPKDRFSAERLKGVDSTLKIQPAKLEDSAVYLCASSFHADGYTFGSGTRLTVV.

This clone occurred once. The V call is TRBV6-4, the J call TRBJ2-3, with D uncertain. The CDR3 length is 14 residues. V lost 4 bases to trimming and J lost 8 bases, with 16 bases between them. Germline V gene sequence: CDR1 MRHNA, CDR2 SNTAGT. CDR3 sequence (DNA): TGTGCCAGCAGTGTCGATTCCTTTATAGGTACGCAGTATTTT. Translating gives CASSVDSFIGTQYF.

The rearrangement links TRBV12-5 to TRBJ1-5; D possibly corresponds to TRBD1 (5 bases). The germline gives CDR1 LGHNT, CDR2 FRNRAP. CDR3 length: 14 residues. V was shortened by 7 bases and J by 3 bases, with 13 bases between the two germline ends. Here the CDR3 reads CASAGTADNQPQHF. In DNA form, the CDR3 reads TGTGCTAGTGCCGGGACGGCCGACAATCAGCCCCAGCATTTT.